Listed below are T cell receptor beta chains from one sample, sequenced in a study of T cells in Graves' hyperthyroidism and ophthalmopathy. TCRdb fed the multiplex PCR reads into MiXCR, producing one record per CDR3 protein. This table holds a few hundred thousand distinct CDR3 sequences, around 25% found once. Material for sequencing was blood. These receptor sequences come from a man aged 45 to 65 with Graves' hyperthyroidism. Both conserved end residues are part of each CDR3. The order of the fields is clone size, V gene, D gene, CDR3 protein. The D gene is left open where the match is weak. The size field is filled for only some rows; it gives once, few, many or a size class.

few	TRBV27	TRBD2	CASSERGDEQFF
many	TRBV18	TRBD1	CASSPYRGVNTEAFF
.	TRBV3-1	.	CASSQGATGRPTEAFF
few	TRBV15	.	CATSGTYNYEQYF
few	TRBV24-1	TRBD1	CATSDGQGPLQPQHF
few	TRBV18	TRBD2	CASSPAGATGELFF
.	TRBV5-5	.	CASSLDGLLYEQYF
.	TRBV7-2	.	CASSPEGRAYEQYF
.	TRBV12-3/TRBV12-4	TRBD1	CASTGDREAYGYTF
.	TRBV19	.	CASSIDRGRGYGYTF
.	TRBV7-9	.	CASSLPSEPQHF
many	TRBV30	.	CAWSVGTFDEKLFF
.	TRBV19	TRBD2	CASKGTSGALYEQYF
.	TRBV24-1	.	CATSDLLASSYNEQFF
.	TRBV6-2/TRBV6-3	.	CASSWGASRTYGYTF
.	TRBV9	.	CASSSSPGLYNEQFF
few	TRBV7-3	TRBD2	CASSASQGLAGGLFSDTQYF
few	TRBV7-9	TRBD2	CASGQGLAGYEQYF
.	TRBV7-2	.	CAAHGGGLRTDTQYF
.	TRBV20-1	.	CSARSGTASTDTQYF
many	TRBV7-3	.	CASSLNGGGETQYF
many	TRBV2	TRBD2	CAITTSFGYEQYF
many	TRBV6-1	TRBD2	CASSLLGGETQYF
.	TRBV5-1	.	CASSLFTANYEQYF
many	TRBV12-3/TRBV12-4	.	CASRGRLSGNTIYF
few	TRBV29-1	.	CSVQISGLAGYEQYF
.	TRBV28	TRBD1	CASSRKPGQRIYEQYF
few	TRBV6-1	TRBD1	CASSSIDRGDGNTIYF
.	TRBV24-1	TRBD1	CATSEPGQNTYEQYF
many	TRBV28	TRBD2	CASSFLRLAGDSDTQYF
.	TRBV7-6	TRBD2	CASSFSAGGPTDTQYF
.	TRBV5-6	TRBD1	CASSEGQEGQETQYF
many	TRBV5-1	TRBD2	CASSLGGSAYNEQFF
.	TRBV11-2	TRBD1	CASSLLGTGNTEAFF
.	TRBV15	.	CATSRDLGSPEAFF
.	TRBV12-3/TRBV12-4	.	CASSLARRTNEQFF
few	TRBV18	TRBD2	CASSLQLAGADNEQFF
many	TRBV20-1	TRBD2	CSARAGTSGSRTYNEQFF
many	TRBV6-1	.	CASSEEEGLPQYF
.	TRBV5-6	TRBD1	CASSIWGQSYEQYF
.	TRBV6-1	.	CASRITGNYGYTF
.	TRBV5-6	.	CASSVGTGNSPLHF
many	TRBV11-2	.	CASSLDSSGNTQYF
few	TRBV7-7	TRBD2	CASSLGGRRESEQFF
.	TRBV4-1	.	CASSQGAPGKETQYF
.	TRBV19	.	CASSIALRFNTEAFF